This T cell receptor beta chain appears in the sequencing data of a study of tumor and adjacent non-tumor tissue in lung cancer. About the study: The cohort had 12 adenocarcinoma, a couple of squamous cell and 1 small cell patients. General study findings and limits: Normal lung showed higher cumulative top 100 clone frequency than tumor. TCR diversity was significantly greater in tumor than normal lung tissue.

With respect to this clonotype: The antigen is not known. An end of the junction does not agree with germline; a read error may underlie this.

CDR1 and CDR2 (germline): SGHAT, FQDESV (reference sequence). The CDR3 spans 14 residues. A modified ARM-PCR protocol with three rounds of nested PCR amplified TCRbeta. TCRdb used MiXCR to reprocess the multiplex PCR reads, holding one entry per CDR3 protein. In the table there are tens of thousands of distinct CDR3 sequences, around 76% of which are singletons. This sample's RNA came from whole unsorted tissue. The normal lung tissue was taken more than 3 cm from the tumor edge. Newly diagnosed lung cancer patients had thoracic surgery in China, August–November 2014, without prior chemotherapy. The V and J genes are TRBV11-1 and TRBJ2-5, with unresolved D. Sequenced input: distant non-tumor lung tissue. The receptor's source is a man in his 60s with non-small cell lung cancer. The CDR3 sequence is CANSKDTYHETQYF. The DNA for the CDR3 is TGTGCCAACAGCAAAGACACGTACCATGAGACCCAGTATTTC.